These T cell receptor beta chains were read from a single sample in a study of T-cell memory formation after mild COVID-19. TCRdb reprocessed the 5' RACE reads with MiXCR, giving one entry per CDR3 protein. The data hold approximately 150,000 distinct CDR3 sequences, with about 14% observed a single time. The specimen sequenced was PBMCs or a T cell subset sorted from them (not recorded which). The receptors were gathered from an adult woman who had mild COVID-19 (a few samples of this study predate the infection). Cell type and time point are not known. Each CDR3 is given with its conserved first and last residue. The D gene is left open where the match is weak. The size field is filled for only some rows; it gives once, few, many or a size class.

cdr3_nt	cdr3_aa	v_call	clone_size	j_call	d_call
TGTGCCAGCAGCACAAAACCGGGACAGAGCTTCTACGAGCAGTACTTC	CASSTKPGQSFYEQYF	TRBV5-5	.	TRBJ2-7	TRBD1
TGTGCCAGCAGCTCCCTCGGGGGCCCCTACGAGCAGTACTTC	CASSSLGGPYEQYF	TRBV11-2	.	TRBJ2-7	.
TGTGCTAGCAGCTTCGGACAGGGGACGTACAATGAGCAGTTCTTC	CASSFGQGTYNEQFF	TRBV7-7	few	TRBJ2-1	TRBD1
TGCAGCGTTGAAGCAGGGGGCGGCTACACCTTC	CSVEAGGGYTF	TRBV29-1	few	TRBJ1-2	TRBD1
TGCGCCAGCAGATCAGGGCTTATTGAGGGGAACACTGAAGCTTTCTTT	CASRSGLIEGNTEAFF	TRBV5-1	.	TRBJ1-1	.
TGTGCCAGCAGCCTAGGGCCTAGAGGGCCCTACGAGCAGTACTTC	CASSLGPRGPYEQYF	TRBV7-9	few	TRBJ2-7	.
TGCGCCAGCAGCCAAGGGGAGGGGTACACTGAAGCTTTCTTT	CASSQGEGYTEAFF	TRBV4-3	.	TRBJ1-1	.
TGTGCCAGCAGCTTAGGTGGGACAGGTGACACTGAAGCTTTCTTT	CASSLGGTGDTEAFF	TRBV11-1	.	TRBJ1-1	TRBD1
TGCGCCAGCAGCCTTACAGAGAATCAGCCCCAGCATTTT	CASSLTENQPQHF	TRBV5-1	few	TRBJ1-5	.
TGTGCCAGCAGCACCGGGACACACTTAGAGACCCAGTACTTC	CASSTGTHLETQYF	TRBV7-7	.	TRBJ2-5	.
TGCGCCAGCAGCACCCAGGACAGATCTGAGACCCAGTACTTC	CASSTQDRSETQYF	TRBV5-1	many	TRBJ2-5	.
TGTGCCAGCTCACCACCGGCGGCAGCGACAGGGGACGAGCAGTACTTC	CASSPPAAATGDEQYF	TRBV18	.	TRBJ2-7	TRBD1
TGTGCCAGCAGTGAAGTGTTTCCAGGGAGGGTCAATGAGCAGTTCTTC	CASSEVFPGRVNEQFF	TRBV6-1	.	TRBJ2-1	TRBD2
TGTGCCAGCAGCTTAGCGCTGGGGGGAAATTCACCCCTCCACTTT	CASSLALGGNSPLHF	TRBV7-8	.	TRBJ1-6	.
TGTGCCAGCAGTGAATACGGACTAGCGGGCGGCACCGGGGAGCTGTTTTTT	CASSEYGLAGGTGELFF	TRBV2	.	TRBJ2-2	TRBD2
TGTGCCAGCAGCTTAAGGTCCGACTACGAGCAGTACTTC	CASSLRSDYEQYF	TRBV13	few	TRBJ2-7	.
TGTGCCAGCAGCTTAGAATATGAGCAGTTCTTC	CASSLEYEQFF	TRBV7-9	few	TRBJ2-1	.
TGTGCCAGCAGTTACCACGTCTCGGTGGCAGAGACCCAGTACTTC	CASSYHVSVAETQYF	TRBV6-5	few	TRBJ2-5	.
TGCGCCAGCACCCACCGGCAGGCTTCGGGACTACCTACCACAGATACGCAGTATTTT	CASTHRQASGLPTTDTQYF	TRBV5-1	.	TRBJ2-3	TRBD2
TGTGCCAGCAGCTCGCGGACTAGCGGGTACAATGAGCAGTTCTTC	CASSSRTSGYNEQFF	TRBV13	.	TRBJ2-1	TRBD2
TGTGCCAGCAGCTTGGTAGTTACAGATACGCAGTATTTT	CASSLVVTDTQYF	TRBV5-6	.	TRBJ2-3	.
TGTGCCACCAGGGCGGACGCGGAAGAGACCCAGTACTTC	CATRADAEETQYF	TRBV24-1	.	TRBJ2-5	.
TGTGCCAGCAGCTCCACCGGACTAGCGGGGGTCCTAGCGAATGAGCAGTTCTTC	CASSSTGLAGVLANEQFF	TRBV12-3/TRBV12-4	.	TRBJ2-1	TRBD2
TGTGCCACCGCACCGGGACAGGGGGCCTACGAGCAGTACTTC	CATAPGQGAYEQYF	TRBV24-1	.	TRBJ2-7	TRBD1
TGTGCCTGGAGTATCACAGTGGGCGAGCAGTACTTC	CAWSITVGEQYF	TRBV30	.	TRBJ2-7	.
TGTGCCTGGAGTGCGGGACTAGCGGGAAAGGATACGCAGTATTTT	CAWSAGLAGKDTQYF	TRBV30	.	TRBJ2-3	TRBD2
TGCAGCGCCCTACCCGGGCAGTCCTACGAGCAGTACTTC	CSALPGQSYEQYF	TRBV29-1	.	TRBJ2-7	.
TGTGCCAGCAAACTGGACAGGGAGCGGCAGTACTTC	CASKLDRERQYF	TRBV2	few	TRBJ2-7	TRBD1
TGTGCCAGCAGCTCAGAAGGGAACTCCCTGTACTATGGCTACACCTTC	CASSSEGNSLYYGYTF	TRBV7-9	.	TRBJ1-2	.
TGTGCCAGCAGTCCCCGGACGCTAACTAGCACAGATACGCAGTATTTT	CASSPRTLTSTDTQYF	TRBV6-2/TRBV6-3	few	TRBJ2-3	.
TGTGCCAGCAGCCAATATGCAGACTATGGCTACACCTTC	CASSQYADYGYTF	TRBV16	few	TRBJ1-2	.
TGTGCCACCAGCAGACAGGGGGCTGGGGCCAACGTCCTGACTTTC	CATSRQGAGANVLTF	TRBV15	.	TRBJ2-6	TRBD1
TGTGCCAGCGGGTGGGGATACACCGGGGAGCTGTTTTTT	CASGWGYTGELFF	TRBV3-1	.	TRBJ2-2	.
TGTGCCAGCAGCCAAGGATCGAGAAGTGGAGGTGAAAAACTGTTTTTT	CASSQGSRSGGEKLFF	TRBV4-2	.	TRBJ1-4	.
TGTGCCAGCAGCGTATGGGGCAGCGCTGAAGCTTTCTTT	CASSVWGSAEAFF	TRBV9	few	TRBJ1-1	.
TGTGCCAGCAGCAAGGACAGGGGGGGAGGAACTGAAGCTTTCTTT	CASSKDRGGGTEAFF	TRBV13	once	TRBJ1-1	TRBD1
TGCGCCAGAAGCTTGTATGGGACGGGCTCTGGAAACACCATATATTTT	CARSLYGTGSGNTIYF	TRBV5-1	.	TRBJ1-3	.
TGCGCCAGCAGCTTGGTGGCACCCACCGGGGAGCTGTTTTTT	CASSLVAPTGELFF	TRBV5-1	few	TRBJ2-2	.
TGTGCCAGCTCTCCCCGGACTGCCGGCAACGAGCAGTACTTC	CASSPRTAGNEQYF	TRBV27	.	TRBJ2-7	.
TGTGCCAGCTGCCGGGACGCCTGCTCTGGGGCCAACGTCCTGACTTTC	CASCRDACSGANVLTF	TRBV25-1	.	TRBJ2-6	.
TGTGCCAGCAGACTCCGACAGGGTAGGGAAGAGACCCAGTACTTC	CASRLRQGREETQYF	TRBV7-8	.	TRBJ2-5	TRBD1
TGTGCCAGCAGCTTAGGACTACAACCCAATGAGCAGTTCTTC	CASSLGLQPNEQFF	TRBV7-2	.	TRBJ2-1	.
TGTGCCAGCAGCCCCTCCTCATCCTCCTCCTACGAGCAGTACTTC	CASSPSSSSSYEQYF	TRBV9	.	TRBJ2-7	.
TGTGCCAGTAAGACTAGCGGGGGCTACGAGCAGTACTTC	CASKTSGGYEQYF	TRBV19	few	TRBJ2-7	TRBD2
TGTGCCAGCAGCCCCTCCGGGACTAGCGGTGCCTACGAGCAGTACTTC	CASSPSGTSGAYEQYF	TRBV9	.	TRBJ2-7	TRBD2
TGTGCCAGCAGCCACATGGGGACTAGCGGGAGAATTACTGGGTCCTACAATGAGCAGTTCTTC	CASSHMGTSGRITGSYNEQFF	TRBV4-2	few	TRBJ2-1	TRBD2
TGTGCCAGCAGCCCTCGACTAGCGGGAGGAGGGGAAGCCAAAAACATTCAGTACTTC	CASSPRLAGGGEAKNIQYF	TRBV7-6	few	TRBJ2-4	TRBD2
TGTGCCACCAGCAGGGCAGGACAGGGCTCCTACGAGCAGTACTTC	CATSRAGQGSYEQYF	TRBV15	few	TRBJ2-7	TRBD1
TGTGCCAGCACGGGGGCGCCTGAGGTTGAGCAGTTCTTC	CASTGAPEVEQFF	TRBV12-3/TRBV12-4	.	TRBJ2-1	.
TGTGCCAGCAGCCTTCAATCCTACGAGCAGTACTTC	CASSLQSYEQYF	TRBV5-6	.	TRBJ2-7	.
TGTGCCAGCAGTCCCGGGACACTGGAATCATGGCAGCATTTT	CASSPGTLESWQHF	TRBV12-3/TRBV12-4	.	TRBJ1-5	.
TGCGCCAGCAGCCAAGAGCTCAGGGGATACGAGCAGTACTTC	CASSQELRGYEQYF	TRBV4-1	few	TRBJ2-7	.
TGCGCCAGCAGCCAACTAGCGGGAGCTAACTACGAGCAGTACTTC	CASSQLAGANYEQYF	TRBV4-3	few	TRBJ2-7	TRBD2